The rows below give T cell receptor beta chains drawn from one sample of a study of shared clonotypes between healthy human individuals. Profiled with immunoSEQ multiplex PCR; TCRdb holds only in-frame clones, not every one. The sample has approximately 1.5 million clones, 98% seen once. The sample taken for sequencing was naive CD4+ T cells sorted from blood. The receptor source for this set is a man between 25 and 39 years old in good health. Each CDR3 is given with its conserved first and last residue. Each record gives: clone size, D gene, V gene, CDR3 length, J gene, CDR3 protein, CDR3 DNA. A D gene is named only where the DNA matches it firmly. Clone size is shown for a subset of rows, as once, few, many or a class of expanded clone.

.	TRBD1	TRBV18	19	TRBJ1-2	CASSPLGGQGAIANYGYTF	TGTGCCAGCTCACCATTGGGAGGACAGGGGGCGATAGCTAACTATGGCTACACCTTC
once	.	TRBV6-5	15	TRBJ2-7	CASSYSSRGPYEQYF	TGTGCCAGCAGTTACTCGAGTCGAGGGCCCTACGAGCAGTACTTC
.	TRBD1	TRBV2	16	TRBJ2-5	CASKGPGGQGQETQYF	TGTGCCAGCAAGGGACCGGGGGGACAGGGCCAAGAGACCCAGTACTTC
.	TRBD1	TRBV5-1	17	TRBJ2-5	CASSLPRDRVVQETQYF	TGCGCCAGCAGCTTGCCTCGGGACAGGGTAGTCCAAGAGACCCAGTACTTC
.	.	TRBV9	15	TRBJ2-1	CASSQEGSSYNEQFF	TGTGCCAGCAGCCAGGAAGGTAGCTCCTACAATGAGCAGTTCTTC
.	TRBD2	TRBV10-1	14	TRBJ2-7	CASSERGDLYEQYF	TGCGCCAGCAGTGAGCGGGGGGACCTCTACGAGCAGTACTTC
.	TRBD2	TRBV7-2	16	TRBJ2-3	CASSLGLAASTDTQYF	TGTGCCAGCAGCTTAGGTCTAGCGGCTAGCACAGATACGCAGTATTTT
.	.	TRBV18	12	TRBJ2-7	CASSPTPYEQYF	TGTGCCAGCTCACCTACCCCCTACGAGCAGTACTTC
.	.	TRBV18	16	TRBJ2-2	CASSPATSSNTGELFF	TGTGCCAGCTCACCGGCGACCTCTTCGAACACCGGGGAGCTGTTTTTT
once	TRBD1	TRBV6-6	14	TRBJ1-5	CAQRGRDRSQPQHF	TGTGCCCAGAGGGGCCGGGACAGGAGTCAGCCCCAGCATTTT
.	TRBD2	TRBV5-1	20	TRBJ2-7	CASSYLKTGTSGRAWVEQYF	TGCGCCAGCAGCTACCTAAAAACCGGGACTAGCGGGAGGGCCTGGGTCGAGCAGTACTTC
.	.	TRBV7-2	15	TRBJ2-3	CASSQPPSNTHTQYF	TGTGCCAGCAGCCAGCCGCCTAGCAATACGCATACGCAGTATTTT
.	.	TRBV20-1	11	TRBJ2-5	CSARVKETQYF	TGCAGTGCTAGAGTCAAAGAGACCCAGTACTTC
.	.	TRBV14	12	TRBJ1-3	CASSQSGNTIYF	TGTGCCAGCAGCCAGAGTGGAAACACCATATATTTT
.	TRBD2	TRBV19	15	TRBJ2-7	CASSISGTIPYEQYF	TGTGCCAGTAGTATCTCCGGGACTATACCCTACGAGCAGTACTTC
.	.	TRBV9	15	TRBJ2-7	CASSVDPLGENEQYF	TGTGCCAGCAGCGTAGACCCCCTTGGAGAGAACGAGCAGTACTTC
.	.	TRBV21-1	19	TRBJ2-3	CASSKKETSGAAFTDTQYF	TGTGCCAGCAGCAAAAAAGAGACTAGCGGGGCCGCTTTCACAGATACGCAGTATTTT
.	TRBD1	TRBV27	14	TRBJ1-1	CASRPTGVGNEAFF	TGTGCCAGCAGGCCGACAGGGGTTGGGAATGAAGCTTTCTTT
.	.	TRBV9	14	TRBJ2-2	CASNLGPNTGELFF	TGTGCCAGCAACCTTGGTCCTAACACCGGGGAGCTGTTTTTT
.	.	TRBV5-1	18	TRBJ2-3	CASSLWVGRSTSTDTQYF	TGCGCCAGCAGCCTTTGGGTTGGGAGATCGACTAGCACAGATACGCAGTATTTT
.	TRBD1	TRBV5-1	16	TRBJ2-1	CASSLQGPSSYNEQFF	TGCGCCAGCAGCTTACAGGGGCCGAGCTCCTACAATGAGCAGTTCTTC
.	TRBD1	TRBV10-1	16	TRBJ2-1	CASSATGTGGYNEQFF	TGCGCCAGCAGCGCAACCGGGACAGGGGGATACAATGAGCAGTTCTTC
.	.	TRBV7-9	14	TRBJ1-2	CASSRTDTDYGYTF	TGTGCCAGCAGCCGGACAGACACAGACTATGGCTACACCTTC
.	TRBD1	TRBV15	17	TRBJ2-7	CATSRDPVTGSRDEQYF	TGTGCCACCAGCAGAGATCCGGTGACAGGGTCGAGAGACGAGCAGTACTTC
.	.	TRBV5-1	14	TRBJ2-3	CASSLEPRADTQYF	TGCGCCAGCAGCTTGGAGCCTCGAGCAGATACGCAGTATTTT
.	.	TRBV9	16	TRBJ2-2	CASSVVSSAIIGELFF	TGTGCCAGCAGCGTAGTGTCTAGCGCAATTATCGGGGAGCTGTTTTTT
.	.	TRBV18	14	TRBJ2-7	CASSPPRPNYEQYF	TGTGCCAGCTCACCACCGAGGCCGAACTACGAGCAGTACTTC
.	.	TRBV7-2	15	TRBJ2-1	CASGASASSYNEQFF	TGTGCCAGCGGGGCTAGCGCGAGCTCCTACAATGAGCAGTTCTTC
.	TRBD1	TRBV7-2	15	TRBJ2-5	CASSVGTGVVETQYF	TGTGCCAGCAGCGTCGGGACAGGGGTTGTTGAGACCCAGTACTTC
.	.	TRBV6-5	15	TRBJ1-1	CASSYTWRVDTEAFF	TGTGCCAGCAGTTACACGTGGAGAGTGGACACTGAAGCTTTCTTT
.	.	TRBV7-2	16	TRBJ2-7	CASSSKAGFSSYEQYF	TGTGCCAGCAGCTCAAAAGCGGGCTTCAGCTCCTACGAGCAGTACTTC